This TCR beta chain was sequenced in a study of T-cell memory formation after mild COVID-19. Findings and limits, study-wide: Still unconfirmed is whether the second-wave clones peaking on day 37 recognized SARS-CoV-2.

In the case of this clonotype: Its matching antigen is unknown.

MiXCR was run by TCRdb on the 5' RACE reads, yielding one entry per CDR3 protein. Among about 300,000 distinct CDR3 sequences listed, around 19% were seen once. V shed 3 bases and J shed 4 bases, with 21 bases lying between them. Germline assignment: CDR1 LGHNA and CDR2 YSLEER. This CDR3 region has 17 residues. Sample: PBMCs or a T cell subset sorted from them (not recorded which). J is TRBJ2-5 and V is TRBV4-3; D possibly uses TRBD1 or TRBD2 (5 bases each). The clonotype was recovered from a man aged 18 to 30 who had mild COVID-19 (a few samples of this study predate the infection). Cell type and time point are not known. CDR3 sequence reads: CASSQGYGHLAGETQYF. Here the CDR3 DNA reads TGCGCCAGCAGCCAGGGATATGGACACCTCGCGGGAGAGACCCAGTACTTC.